This T cell receptor beta chain was sequenced for a study of T cells in Graves' hyperthyroidism and ophthalmopathy. The CDR3 has 16 amino acids. The germline V gene has CDR1 MNHNS and CDR2 SASEGT. Trimming at V came to 4 bases and at J to 0 bases, leaving 3 bases not matched to a gene. Amplification of TCR beta CDR3 regions was performed using RNA transcripts as template. A first-round RT-PCR of the TCR CDR3 used the HTBI primer set. TCRdb re-called the multiplex PCR reads with MiXCR, one entry per CDR3 protein. This repertoire shows 500,000 to 700,000 distinct CDR3 sequences, roughly a sixth found once; its top ten account for 15% to 20%. About this clonotype itself: Its antigen is not identified.

Whole-study findings and limits: Through a model of 13 V-J features, ophthalmopathy was separated from stable hyperthyroidism. Also found in blood were most expanded thyroid clonotypes above 0.001.

Patients between 18 and 65 years old had hyperthyroidism, newly diagnosed and lasting under 2 months. The chain employs TRBV6-1 and TRBJ2-7; the match to TRBD2 covers 13 bases. The material sequenced was blood. The clonotype originates from a woman younger than 30 with Graves' hyperthyroidism. CDR3 sequence reads: CASSGGTSGDSYEQYF. Written as DNA, the CDR3 is TGTGCCAGCAGTGGGGGGACTAGCGGGGACTCCTACGAGCAGTACTTC.